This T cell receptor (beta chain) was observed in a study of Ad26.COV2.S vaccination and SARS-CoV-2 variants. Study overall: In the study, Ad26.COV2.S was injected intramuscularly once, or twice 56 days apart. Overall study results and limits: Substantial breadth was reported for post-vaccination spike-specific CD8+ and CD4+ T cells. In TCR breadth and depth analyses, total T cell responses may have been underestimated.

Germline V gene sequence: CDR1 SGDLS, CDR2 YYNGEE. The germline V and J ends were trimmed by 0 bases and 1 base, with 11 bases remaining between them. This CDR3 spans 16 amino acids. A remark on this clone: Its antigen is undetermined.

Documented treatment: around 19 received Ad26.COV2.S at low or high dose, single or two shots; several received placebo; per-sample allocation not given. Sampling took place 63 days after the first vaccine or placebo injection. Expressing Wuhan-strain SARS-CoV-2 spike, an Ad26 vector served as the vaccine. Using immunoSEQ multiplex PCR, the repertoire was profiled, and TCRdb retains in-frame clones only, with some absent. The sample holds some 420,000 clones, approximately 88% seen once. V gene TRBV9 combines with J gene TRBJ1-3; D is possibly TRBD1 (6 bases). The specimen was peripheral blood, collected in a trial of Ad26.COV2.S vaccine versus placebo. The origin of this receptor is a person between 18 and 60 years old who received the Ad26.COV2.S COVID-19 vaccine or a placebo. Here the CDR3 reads CASSVAAGASGNTIYF. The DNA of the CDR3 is TGTGCCAGCAGCGTAGCCGCGGGGGCGTCTGGAAACACCATATATTTT.